This is a list of T cell receptor beta chains from one sample in a study of radiation and T cells in renal cell carcinoma. Sequencing was performed with immunoSEQ multiplex PCR; in TCRdb, only in-frame clones are kept and a portion is missing. The sample records just over 95,000 clones, 75% to 85% being singletons. Sequenced here: blood, sampled from a patient whose treatment included radiotherapy and nephrectomy. These receptors were collected from a man in his sixties with renal cell carcinoma. Each CDR3 is given with its conserved first and last residue. A D gene is named only where the DNA matches it firmly. Size values are once, few and many counts, or a class for expanded clones, and some rows have none.

d_call	clone_size	v_call	j_call	cdr3_nt	cdr3_aa
-	-	TRBV11-3	TRBJ2-2	TGTGCCAGCAGCTTAAACGGCCAGGGCTCCGCCGGGGAGCTGTTTTTT	CASSLNGQGSAGELFF
TRBD1	-	TRBV28	TRBJ1-4	TGTGCCAGCAGTAGCATAGGACAGGGATACGAAAAACTGTTTTTT	CASSSIGQGYEKLFF
TRBD1	once	TRBV29-1	TRBJ2-7	TGCAGCGCGATGACAGGGAAATCCTACGAGCAGTACTTC	CSAMTGKSYEQYF
-	-	TRBV29-1	TRBJ2-1	TGCAGCGTTTGGCCCACGAGCTACAATGAGCAGTTCTTC	CSVWPTSYNEQFF
TRBD2	-	TRBV11-3	TRBJ2-1	TGTGCCAGCAGCTTAGACGGGAGGGAATACAATGAGCAGTTCTTC	CASSLDGREYNEQFF
-	-	TRBV6-5	TRBJ1-1	TGTGCCAGCAGTTGGGAGGGTTTCACTGAAGCTTTCTTT	CASSWEGFTEAFF
-	-	TRBV6-6	TRBJ1-5	TGTGCCAGCAGTTCTGTCCAGGGGATTTTTACTCAGCCCCAGCATTTT	CASSSVQGIFTQPQHF
TRBD1	-	TRBV7-8	TRBJ1-1	TGTGCCAGCAGCCCTGTGGACAGGGTGAACACTGAAGCTTTCTTT	CASSPVDRVNTEAFF
-	-	TRBV28	TRBJ1-2	TGTGCCAGCACCCGAGGGCAGCCGTCGATTAACTATGGCTACACCTTC	CASTRGQPSINYGYTF
-	-	TRBV5-1	TRBJ1-2	TGCGCCAGCAGCACCGGAACCTATGGCTACACCTTC	CASSTGTYGYTF
-	-	TRBV28	TRBJ2-2	TGTGCCAGCAGTTTAGTGCGCGGAAGCACCGGGGAGCTGTTTTTT	CASSLVRGSTGELFF
-	-	TRBV19	TRBJ1-5	TGTGCCAGTAGTATATTCTCGGCAGGGGATCAGCCCCAGCATTTT	CASSIFSAGDQPQHF
TRBD1	-	TRBV19	TRBJ1-5	TGTGCCAGTACCCCCCTAGGGACAGGGGATAGTCAGCCCCAGCATTTT	CASTPLGTGDSQPQHF
TRBD2	-	TRBV29-1	TRBJ2-1	TGCAGCTCCCATGCGGGGGGCGGGCAGTTCTTC	CSSHAGGGQFF
TRBD1	-	TRBV5-1	TRBJ1-2	TGCGCCAGCAGCTTGGGGACAGGGCCGGCCTATGGCTACACCTTC	CASSLGTGPAYGYTF
-	-	TRBV27	TRBJ1-2	TGTGCCAGCATTGAACCCTATGGCTACACCTTC	CASIEPYGYTF
TRBD2	-	TRBV25-1	TRBJ2-4	TGTGCCAGCAGTGAGACTAGCGGGAGCGGGATAGCCAAAAACATTCAGTACTTC	CASSETSGSGIAKNIQYF
-	-	TRBV6-5	TRBJ2-5	TGTGCCAAACCGTTTCCTCAGGGTATCCAAGAGACCCAGTACTTC	CAKPFPQGIQETQYF
-	-	TRBV6-1	TRBJ1-2	TGTGCCAGCAGTGAATTGGCATCTAACTATGGCTACACCTTC	CASSELASNYGYTF
-	-	TRBV6-5	TRBJ2-3	TGTGCCAGCAGTTACAGGCGGGGCATCCCAGATACGCAGTATTTT	CASSYRRGIPDTQYF
-	-	TRBV27	TRBJ1-2	TGTGCCAGCAGTTGGACGTACGCCGCCGCTAACTATGGCTACACCTTC	CASSWTYAAANYGYTF
-	-	TRBV28	TRBJ2-1	TGTGCCAGTCAGATGGGTAGCTCCTACAATGAGCAGTTCTTC	CASQMGSSYNEQFF
-	few	TRBV5-1	TRBJ1-4	TGCGCCAGCAGCTCCGGGACGCTCAAGGAGGAAAAACTGTTTTTT	CASSSGTLKEEKLFF
TRBD2	-	TRBV28	TRBJ2-4	TGTGCCAGCCCCCCGAGCGGGAGGGCCGCGATCGACGCCAAAAACATTCAGTACTTC	CASPPSGRAAIDAKNIQYF
-	-	TRBV11-2	TRBJ1-2	TGTGCCAGCAGCCCCCTAGGGCGACAAGCGGGGTTCTATGGCTACACCTTC	CASSPLGRQAGFYGYTF
TRBD2	-	TRBV2	TRBJ2-5	TGTGCCAGCAGGGGACTAGCGGGAGAAGAGACCCAGTACTTC	CASRGLAGEETQYF
-	-	TRBV29-1	TRBJ2-7	TGCAGCGGCCTGACAGGTTTAAATAACGAGCAGTACTTC	CSGLTGLNNEQYF
-	-	TRBV6-1	TRBJ2-7	TGTGCCAGCAGTGAACCCTGGGGAGGAGACACCTTATCCTTAGAACAGTACTTC	CASSEPWGGDTLSLEQYF
TRBD2	-	TRBV5-4	TRBJ2-3	TGTGCCAGCAAGTCTAGCGGCAGCACAGATACGCAGTATTTT	CASKSSGSTDTQYF
-	-	TRBV9	TRBJ2-1	TGTGCCAGCAGCGTAGTCGTAGGGTACAATGAGCAGTTCTTC	CASSVVVGYNEQFF
TRBD1	-	TRBV29-1	TRBJ1-2	TGCAGCGTTGGAGCCGGGACAGGGGGCGATGGCTACACCTTC	CSVGAGTGGDGYTF
-	-	TRBV27	TRBJ2-1	TGTGCCAGCAGTTTAAGTTGGGTATCTTACAATGAGCAGTTCTTC	CASSLSWVSYNEQFF
-	-	TRBV28	TRBJ2-7	TGTGCCAGCTATGCAGGACAGAATTACGAGCAGTACTTC	CASYAGQNYEQYF
-	-	TRBV19	TRBJ1-3	TGTGCCAGTAAAAATGGGAACACCATATATTTT	CASKNGNTIYF
-	-	TRBV28	TRBJ2-5	TGTGCCAGCAGTTTTTTAGGAGGGCATCAAGAGACCCAGTACTTC	CASSFLGGHQETQYF
-	-	TRBV28	TRBJ1-5	TGTGCCAGCAGTTCAGGTATGGGGACAAGTCAGCCCCAGCATTTT	CASSSGMGTSQPQHF
-	few	TRBV2	TRBJ2-7	TGTGCCAGCAGTGTCCGGGGCGGGATCACCTACGAGCAGTACTTC	CASSVRGGITYEQYF
TRBD2	-	TRBV7-9	TRBJ2-1	TGTGCCAGCGCCCTTCTAGCGGTAAGCTCCTACAATGAGCAGTTCTTC	CASALLAVSSYNEQFF
TRBD2	-	TRBV2	TRBJ2-1	TGTGCCAGCAGCGGGACTAGCGGGAGATCTTACGAGGAGCAGTTCTTC	CASSGTSGRSYEEQFF
-	-	TRBV6-5	TRBJ2-3	TGTGCCAGCAAGCATAGCACAGATACGCAGTATTTT	CASKHSTDTQYF
-	-	TRBV6-6	TRBJ1-5	TGTGCCAGCAGTCAACAGTATAGCAATCAGCCCCAGCATTTT	CASSQQYSNQPQHF
-	-	TRBV4-3	TRBJ2-3	TGCGCCAGCAGCCAAGATAGTCGGACAGATACGCAGTATTTT	CASSQDSRTDTQYF
TRBD1	once	TRBV28	TRBJ2-7	TGTGCCAGCAGTTTCCCCAGACAGGGAGTAAACTACGAGCAGTACTTC	CASSFPRQGVNYEQYF
-	-	TRBV5-1	TRBJ2-5	TGCGCCAGCAGCTTATACGGCGGGACGGAGGAGACCCAGTACTTC	CASSLYGGTEETQYF
-	-	TRBV10-2	TRBJ2-7	TGCGCCAGCGATGATACGGCGGGACTCTCCTACGAGCAGTACTTC	CASDDTAGLSYEQYF
-	-	TRBV28	TRBJ1-4	TGTGCCAGCAGTTTAGTGGGGGAGGGGGATGAAAAACTGTTTTTT	CASSLVGEGDEKLFF
-	-	TRBV5-5	TRBJ2-3	TGTGCCAGCAGCTCCGCCCCAACAGATACGCAGTATTTT	CASSSAPTDTQYF
-	few	TRBV5-6	TRBJ1-4	TGTGCCAGCAGCTTGTATTTTGGGGGCGAAATTGAAAAACTGTTTTTT	CASSLYFGGEIEKLFF
-	-	TRBV2	TRBJ2-3	TGTGCCAGCAGTGAAGCGCGAGTGGTGGGGCGAGATACGCAGTATTTT	CASSEARVVGRDTQYF
TRBD2	-	TRBV19	TRBJ2-3	TGTGCCAGTAGTATAGAATTAGCGGGTACGCAGTATTTT	CASSIELAGTQYF
TRBD1	few	TRBV5-5	TRBJ1-4	TGTGCCAGCAGCCGGATCTTACAGGGGGCAGGGGAAAAACTGTTTTTT	CASSRILQGAGEKLFF
-	-	TRBV13	TRBJ2-1	TGTGCCAGCAGTTCGGGAGTGGTGGCTCTCCCCTACAATGAGCAGTTCTTC	CASSSGVVALPYNEQFF
-	-	TRBV5-8	TRBJ2-1	TGTGCCAGCAGCTTGGGGACACCCACAAATGAGCAGTTCTTC	CASSLGTPTNEQFF
-	-	TRBV5-8	TRBJ1-3	TGTGCCAGCAGCTTGGATGTTGGGGTTTATGGAAACACCATATATTTT	CASSLDVGVYGNTIYF
-	-	TRBV28	TRBJ2-7	TGTGCCAGCACAAGAGTCTTAGTTAGGGTAAAAGGGGACGAGCAGTACTTC	CASTRVLVRVKGDEQYF
-	-	TRBV5-4	TRBJ1-2	TGTGCCAGCAGCGCCCAGGGGCGGAACTATGGCTACACCTTC	CASSAQGRNYGYTF
-	-	TRBV2	TRBJ2-3	TGTGCCAGCAGTGTTAAAAATACGCAGTATTTT	CASSVKNTQYF